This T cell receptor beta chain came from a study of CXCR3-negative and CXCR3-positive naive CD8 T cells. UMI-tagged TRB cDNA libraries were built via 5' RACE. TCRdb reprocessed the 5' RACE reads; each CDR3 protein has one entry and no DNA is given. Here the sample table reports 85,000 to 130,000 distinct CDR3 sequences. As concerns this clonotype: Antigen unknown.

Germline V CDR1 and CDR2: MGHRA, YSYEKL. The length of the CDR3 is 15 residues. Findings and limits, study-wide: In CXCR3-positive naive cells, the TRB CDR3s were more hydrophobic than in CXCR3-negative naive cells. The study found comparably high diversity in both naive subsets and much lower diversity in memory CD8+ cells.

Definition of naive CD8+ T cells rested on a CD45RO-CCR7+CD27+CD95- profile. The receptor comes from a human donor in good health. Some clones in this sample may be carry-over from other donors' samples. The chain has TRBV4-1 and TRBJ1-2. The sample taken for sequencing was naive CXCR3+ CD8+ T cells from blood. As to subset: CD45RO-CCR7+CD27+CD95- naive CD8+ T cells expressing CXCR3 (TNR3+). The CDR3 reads CASSQDSVSNYGYTF.